This T cell receptor (beta chain) derives from a study of PD-1 blockade in classical Hodgkin lymphoma. General study results and limits: Sources of repertoire differences remain undefined, possibly disease activity or prior therapy. According to reports, newly diagnosed patients had lower baseline TCR diversity than healthy donors, and relapsed/refractory patients had lower baseline TCR diversity still.

Time point described: newly diagnosed, previously untreated cHL patient sample. Magnetic depletion of non-target cells from thawed PBMCs yielded purified CD8+ T cells. Peripheral samples used as comparators were newly diagnosed, untreated classical Hodgkin lymphoma PBMCs. This clone was detected a few times. Its antigen remains unknown. Sequenced by immunoSEQ multiplex PCR; TCRdb stores in-frame clones only, minus some. The table shows about 21,000 clones, with approximately 90% occurring only once. Germline V gene sequence: CDR1 SGHVS, CDR2 FNYEAQ. The CDR3 totals 13 residues. Trimming cost V 5 bases and J 2 bases, with 10 bases left between them.

Sequencing was performed on CD8+ T cells from blood. The source is a human donor with classical Hodgkin lymphoma. The rearrangement joins TRBV7-6 to TRBJ2-7; D uncertain. CDR3 nucleotide sequence: TGTGCCAGCAGCGTTACAGAGACCTACGAGCAGTACTTC. Translating it yields CASSVTETYEQYF.